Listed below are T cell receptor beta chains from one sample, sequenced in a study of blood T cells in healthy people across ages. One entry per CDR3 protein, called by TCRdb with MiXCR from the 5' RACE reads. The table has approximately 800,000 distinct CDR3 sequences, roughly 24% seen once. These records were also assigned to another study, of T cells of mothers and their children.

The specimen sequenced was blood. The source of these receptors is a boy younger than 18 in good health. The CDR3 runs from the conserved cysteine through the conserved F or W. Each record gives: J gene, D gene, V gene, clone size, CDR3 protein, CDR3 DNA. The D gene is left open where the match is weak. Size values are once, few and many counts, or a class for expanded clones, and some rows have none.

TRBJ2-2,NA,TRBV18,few,CASSVSGSENTGELFF,TGTGCCAGCTCCGTTTCCGGCAGCGAGAACACCGGGGAGCTGTTTTTT
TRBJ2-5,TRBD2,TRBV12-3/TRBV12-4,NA,CASSLMGGSETQYF,TGTGCCAGCAGTTTAATGGGGGGGAGTGAGACCCAGTACTTC
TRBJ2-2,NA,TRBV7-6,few,CASKAETRNTGELFF,TGTGCCAGCAAAGCAGAAACCCGAAACACCGGGGAGCTGTTTTTT
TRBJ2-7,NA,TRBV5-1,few,CASSWDAGLEQYF,TGCGCCAGCAGCTGGGACGCGGGTCTCGAGCAGTACTTC
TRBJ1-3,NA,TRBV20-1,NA,CSARDLVGQPSGNTIYF,TGCAGTGCTAGAGATTTAGTTGGACAGCCCTCTGGAAACACCATATATTTT
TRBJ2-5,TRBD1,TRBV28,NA,CASSPLAQAGGLETQYF,TGTGCCAGCAGTCCACTCGCGCAGGCAGGGGGCTTAGAGACCCAGTACTTC
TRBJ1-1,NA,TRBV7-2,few,CASSPGFRNEAFF,TGTGCCAGCAGCCCAGGTTTCCGGAATGAAGCTTTCTTT
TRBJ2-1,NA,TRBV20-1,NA,CSARDLGQGTYNEQFF,TGCAGTGCTAGAGATCTGGGGCAGGGGACCTACAATGAGCAGTTCTTC
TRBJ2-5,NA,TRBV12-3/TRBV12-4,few,CASSLGTASRTQYF,TGTGCCAGCAGTCTAGGGACGGCCTCCAGGACCCAGTACTTC
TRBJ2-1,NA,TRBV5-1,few,CASRSGTAVRGEQFF,TGCGCCAGCAGATCCGGGACCGCCGTACGGGGTGAGCAGTTCTTC
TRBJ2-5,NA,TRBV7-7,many,CASSSPGTEETQYF,TGTGCTAGCAGCTCCCCCGGGACGGAAGAGACCCAGTACTTC
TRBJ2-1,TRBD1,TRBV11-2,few,CASSFGDRGIFEQFF,TGTGCCAGCAGCTTCGGGGACAGGGGCATTTTTGAGCAGTTCTTC
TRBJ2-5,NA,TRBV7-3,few,CASSLMDLDTQETQYF,TGTGCCAGCAGCTTAATGGACCTCGATACCCAAGAGACCCAGTACTTC
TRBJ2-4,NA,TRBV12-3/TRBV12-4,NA,CASTLGLASIQYF,TGTGCCAGCACCCTGGGGCTAGCGAGCATTCAGTACTTC
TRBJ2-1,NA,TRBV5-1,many,CASSLSNEQFF,TGTGCCAGCAGCCTGAGTAATGAGCAGTTCTTC
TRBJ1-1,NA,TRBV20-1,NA,CSARDSGRGKNTEAFF,TGCAGTGCTAGAGATAGTGGGAGGGGGAAGAACACTGAAGCTTTCTTT
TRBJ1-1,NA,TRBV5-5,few,CASSFNQPEEAFF,TGTGCCAGCAGCTTTAATCAACCGGAAGAAGCTTTCTTT
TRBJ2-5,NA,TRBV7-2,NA,CASSPTQGRKTQYF,TGTGCCAGCAGCCCTACCCAGGGTAGGAAGACCCAGTACTTC
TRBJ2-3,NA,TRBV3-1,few,CASIGAGTDTQYF,TGTGCCAGCATAGGGGCTGGCACAGATACGCAGTATTTT
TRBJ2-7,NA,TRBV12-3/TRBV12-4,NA,CASSLSMSSYEQYF,TGTGCCAGCAGTTTGTCGATGAGCTCCTACGAGCAGTACTTC
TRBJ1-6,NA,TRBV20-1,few,CSARVGGSYNSPLHF,TGCAGTGCTAGAGTAGGGGGCTCCTATAATTCACCCCTCCACTTT
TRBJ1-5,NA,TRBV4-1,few,CARPQGGEHSNQPQHF,TGCGCCAGACCACAGGGAGGGGAACATAGCAATCAGCCCCAGCATTTT
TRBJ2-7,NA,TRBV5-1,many,CASSLGQLGEQYF,TGTGCCAGCAGCCTTGGCCAGCTTGGCGAGCAGTACTTC
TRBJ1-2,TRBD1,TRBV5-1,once,CASSENRGQDGYTF,TGCGCCAGCAGCGAGAACAGGGGGCAAGATGGCTACACCTTC
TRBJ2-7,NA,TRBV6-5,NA,CASRTTSGPGYEQYF,TGTGCCAGCAGGACTACCTCGGGACCCGGCTACGAGCAGTACTTC
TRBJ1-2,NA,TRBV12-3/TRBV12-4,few,CASRPTSTDGYTF,TGTGCCAGCAGGCCTACTTCCACCGATGGCTACACCTTC
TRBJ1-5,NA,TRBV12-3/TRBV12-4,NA,CASSLALDGRRDQPQHF,TGTGCCAGCAGTTTAGCGCTGGACGGGAGAAGAGATCAGCCCCAGCATTTT
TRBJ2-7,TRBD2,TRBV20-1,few,CSARDLPSGGKGEQYF,TGCAGTGCTAGAGATTTACCTAGCGGGGGCAAAGGCGAGCAGTACTTC
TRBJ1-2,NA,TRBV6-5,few,CASTRHASYGYTF,TGTGCCAGCACTAGGCACGCCAGCTATGGCTACACCTTC
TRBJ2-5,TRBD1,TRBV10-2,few,CASRGQGAGETQYF,TGCGCCAGCAGAGGACAGGGGGCTGGGGAGACCCAGTACTTC
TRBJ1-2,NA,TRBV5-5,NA,CASSLGARLTSYYGYTF,TGTGCCAGCAGCTTGGGAGCCCGCTTGACGTCATACTATGGCTACACCTTC